This T cell receptor (beta chain) was sequenced for a study of cytotoxic CD8 clonotypes in ibrutinib-treated CLL. TCR beta libraries used approximately 1.8 micrograms of genomic DNA from cryopreserved PBMCs. Remarks on this clone: Its antigen is not known.

Germline V gene sequence: CDR1 MNHEY, CDR2 SMNVEV (reference sequence). Trimming took off 7 bases at V and 7 bases at J, with 10 bases between the two ends. This CDR3 region has 12 residues. The protocol was immunoSEQ multiplex PCR, while the TCRdb copy is restricted to in-frame clones and leaves out a portion. The sample shows around 300,000 clones, roughly 79% of them seen only once. General study findings and limits: Samples were collected at differing times from sustained-remission and progressing patients. Starting clonality was above that of age-matched healthy donors and tracked circulating CD8+ T-cell counts.

The sample in question was PBMCs, obtained before ibrutinib treatment. This TCR came from a human donor with chronic lymphocytic leukemia. The chain combines TRBV27 with TRBJ2-2; unclear D gene. This chain's CDR3 is CASNSPSGELFF. DNA of the CDR3: TGTGCCAGCAACTCACCTAGCGGGGAGCTGTTTTTT.